The present T cell receptor (beta chain) was sequenced within a study of long-term antiretroviral therapy in people with HIV. Study-level points and caveats: HIV repertoires had narrower CDR3 length ranges than controls.

Concerning this clone itself: Antigen specificity is unknown.

The CDR3 sequence is 14 residues long. Germline V gene lookup returns CDR1 SGHTA and CDR2 FQGNSA. V lost 4 bases and J lost 2, with 12 bases in between. At survey level, the immunoSEQ assay was run in its v3.0 version. Measured with immunoSEQ multiplex PCR; TCRdb has only the in-frame clones, and not every one. The table lists about 39,000 clones, over 75% of them singletons, with approximately 6.1% in the top ten. Sample: unsorted PBMCs, taken 0.6 years after starting antiretroviral therapy. J is TRBJ2-7 and V is TRBV7-2, with D tentatively TRBD1 (6 bases). The clonotype originates from a man between 18 and 35 years old with HIV. The CDR3 reads CASSSQGPPYEQYF. The DNA for the CDR3 is TGTGCCAGCAGCTCACAGGGACCTCCCTACGAGCAGTACTTC.